This TCR beta chain stems from a study of cytomegalovirus exposure and HLA in healthy donors. The ends were cut back, 0 bases at V and 6 bases at J, with 9 bases in the middle. The CDR3 extends over 12 amino acids. Germline V lookup: CDR1 GTSNPN, CDR2 SVGIG (reference sequence). The PCR made use of 60 Vbeta and 13 Jbeta primers. Sequencing used immunoSEQ multiplex PCR; TCRdb keeps in-frame clones, though not all of them. Among over 140,000 clones listed, just under 85% were seen once. The sequencing input was PBMCs. This receptor was obtained from a man in his thirties or forties in good health and CMV-seropositive. This chain uses TRBV30 with TRBJ2-7, with D possibly TRBD2 on 5 matching bases. The CDR3 loop is CAWSVLGREQYF. Written as DNA, the CDR3 is TGTGCCTGGAGTGTACTAGGCCGCGAGCAGTACTTC.